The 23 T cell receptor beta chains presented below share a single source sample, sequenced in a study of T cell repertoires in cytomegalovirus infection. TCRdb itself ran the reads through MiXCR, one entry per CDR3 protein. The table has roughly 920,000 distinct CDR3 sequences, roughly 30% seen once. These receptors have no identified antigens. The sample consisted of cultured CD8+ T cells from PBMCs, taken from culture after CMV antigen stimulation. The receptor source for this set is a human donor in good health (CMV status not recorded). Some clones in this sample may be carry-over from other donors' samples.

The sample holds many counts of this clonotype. The CDR3 region is CASSLIGLAGDTQYF. In nucleotides, the CDR3 is TGTGCCAGCAGCTTAATAGGACTAGCGGGCGATACGCAGTATTTT. J is TRBJ2-3 and V is TRBV7-2; 11 nucleotides line up with TRBD2. With 2 bases clipped from V and 6 bases from J, the junction kept 4 bases outside the gene matches. CDR3 size: 15 residues. Germline CDR1 and CDR2: SGHTA and FQGNSA.

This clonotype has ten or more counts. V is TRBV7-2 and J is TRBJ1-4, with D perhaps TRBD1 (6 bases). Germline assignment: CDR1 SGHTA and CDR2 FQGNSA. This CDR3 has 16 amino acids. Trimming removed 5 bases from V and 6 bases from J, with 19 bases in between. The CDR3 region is CASSLAGGLMDEKLFF. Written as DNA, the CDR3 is TGTGCCAGCAGCCTCGCCGGGGGGCTCATGGATGAAAAACTGTTTTTT.

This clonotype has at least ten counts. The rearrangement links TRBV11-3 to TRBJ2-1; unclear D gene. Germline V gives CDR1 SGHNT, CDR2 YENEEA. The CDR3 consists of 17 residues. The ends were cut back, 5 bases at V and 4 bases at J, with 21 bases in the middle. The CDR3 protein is CASSPPGVAFSYNEQFF. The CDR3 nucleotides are TGTGCCAGCAGCCCCCCCGGTGTTGCGTTTTCGTACAATGAGCAGTTCTTC.

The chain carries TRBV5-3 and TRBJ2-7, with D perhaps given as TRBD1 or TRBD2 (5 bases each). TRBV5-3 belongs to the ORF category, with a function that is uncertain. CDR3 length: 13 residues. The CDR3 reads CASSWGSPYEQYV. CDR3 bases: TGTGCCAGCAGCTGGGGGTCTCCCTACGAGCAGTACGTC.

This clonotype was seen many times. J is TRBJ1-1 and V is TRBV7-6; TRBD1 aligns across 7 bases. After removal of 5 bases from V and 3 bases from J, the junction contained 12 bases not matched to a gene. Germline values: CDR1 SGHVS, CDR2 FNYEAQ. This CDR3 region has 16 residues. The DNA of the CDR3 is TGTGCCAGCAGCCAAAGTACAGGGGTGGGAGACACTGAAGCTTTCTTT. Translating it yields CASSQSTGVGDTEAFF.

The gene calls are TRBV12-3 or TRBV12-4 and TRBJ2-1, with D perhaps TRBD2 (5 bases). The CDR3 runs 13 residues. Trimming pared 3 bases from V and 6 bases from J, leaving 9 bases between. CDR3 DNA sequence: TGTGCCAGCAGTTTCAGCCTAGCCAATGAGCAGTTCTTC. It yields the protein CASSFSLANEQFF.

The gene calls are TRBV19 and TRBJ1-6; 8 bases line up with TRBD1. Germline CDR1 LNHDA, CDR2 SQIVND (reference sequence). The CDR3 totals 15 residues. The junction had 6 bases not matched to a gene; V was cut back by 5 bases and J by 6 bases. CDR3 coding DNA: TGTGCCAGTAGTGAAGACAGGGGATTTAATTCACCCCTCCACTTT. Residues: CASSEDRGFNSPLHF. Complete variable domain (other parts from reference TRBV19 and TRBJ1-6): DGGITQSPKYLFRKEGQNVTLSCEQNLNHDAMYWYRQDPGQGLRLIYYSQIVNDFQKGDIAEGYSVSREKKESFPLTVTSAQKNPTAFYLCASSEDRGFNSPLHFGNGTRLTVT.

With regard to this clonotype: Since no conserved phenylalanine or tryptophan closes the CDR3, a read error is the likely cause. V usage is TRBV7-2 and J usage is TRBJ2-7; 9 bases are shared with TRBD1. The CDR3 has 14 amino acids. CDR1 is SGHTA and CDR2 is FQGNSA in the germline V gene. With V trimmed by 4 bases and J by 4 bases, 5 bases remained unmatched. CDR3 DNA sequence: TGTGCCAGCAGCTCCAGGGACAGGGATTACGAGCAGTACTCC. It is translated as CASSSRDRDYEQYS.

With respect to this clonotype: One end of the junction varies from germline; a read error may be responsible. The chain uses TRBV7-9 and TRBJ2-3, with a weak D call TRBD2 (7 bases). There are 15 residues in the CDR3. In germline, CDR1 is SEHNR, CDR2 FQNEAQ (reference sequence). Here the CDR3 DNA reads TGTGTCAGCAGCTTAGGGGGAGGGCCCACAGATACGCAGTATTTT. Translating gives CVSSLGGGPTDTQYF.

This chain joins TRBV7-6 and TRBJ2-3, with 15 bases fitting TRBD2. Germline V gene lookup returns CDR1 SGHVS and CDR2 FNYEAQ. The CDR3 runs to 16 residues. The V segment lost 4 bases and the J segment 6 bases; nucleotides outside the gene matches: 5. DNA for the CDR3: TGTGCCAGCAGCTCCTGGACTAGCGGGGGGGGTGATACGCAGTATTTT. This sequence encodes CASSSWTSGGGDTQYF.

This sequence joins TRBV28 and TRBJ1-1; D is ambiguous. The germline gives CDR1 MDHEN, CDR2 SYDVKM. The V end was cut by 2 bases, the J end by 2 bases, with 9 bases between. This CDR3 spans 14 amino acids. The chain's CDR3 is CASSLAGFNTEAFF. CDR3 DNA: TGTGCCAGCAGTTTAGCAGGATTTAACACTGAAGCTTTCTTT. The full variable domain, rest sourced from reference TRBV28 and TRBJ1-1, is DVKVTQSSRYLVKRTGEKVFLECVQDMDHENMFWYRQDPGLGLRLIYFSYDVKMKEKGDIPEGYSVSREKKERFSLILESASTNQTSMYLCASSLAGFNTEAFFGQGTRLTVV.

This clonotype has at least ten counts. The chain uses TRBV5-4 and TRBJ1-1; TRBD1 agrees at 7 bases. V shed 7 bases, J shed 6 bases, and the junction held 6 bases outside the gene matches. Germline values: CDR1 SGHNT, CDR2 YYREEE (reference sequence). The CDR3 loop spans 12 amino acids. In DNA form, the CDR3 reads TGTGCCAGCCTAATACAGGGGTCTGAAGCTTTCTTT. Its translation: CASLIQGSEAFF. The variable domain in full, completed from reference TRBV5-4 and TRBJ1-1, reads ETGVTQSPTHLIKTRGQQVTLRCSSQSGHNTVSWYQQALGQGPQFIFQYYREEENGRGNFPPRFSGLQFPNYSSELNVNALELDDSALYLCASLIQGSEAFFGQGTRLTVV.

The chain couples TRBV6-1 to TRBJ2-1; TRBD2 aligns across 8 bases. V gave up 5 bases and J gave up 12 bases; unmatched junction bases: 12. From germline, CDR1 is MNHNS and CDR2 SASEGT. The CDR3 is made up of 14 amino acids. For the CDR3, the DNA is TGTGCCAGCAGTCCTGGCGGGGGGACCAGTTTGCAGTTCTTC. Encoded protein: CASSPGGGTSLQFF.

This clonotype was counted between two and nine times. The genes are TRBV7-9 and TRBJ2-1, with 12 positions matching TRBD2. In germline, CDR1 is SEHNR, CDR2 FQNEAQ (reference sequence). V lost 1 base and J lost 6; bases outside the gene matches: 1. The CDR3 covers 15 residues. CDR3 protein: CASSLGGLAGNEQFF. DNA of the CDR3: TGTGCCAGCAGCTTAGGGGGACTAGCGGGCAATGAGCAGTTCTTC.

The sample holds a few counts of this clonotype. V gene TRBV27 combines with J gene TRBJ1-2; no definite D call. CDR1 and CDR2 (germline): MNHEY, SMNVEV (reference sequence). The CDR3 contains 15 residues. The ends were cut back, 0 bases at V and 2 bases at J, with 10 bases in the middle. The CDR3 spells CASSLSAATNYGYTF. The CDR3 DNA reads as TGTGCCAGCAGTTTATCGGCAGCAACGAACTATGGCTACACCTTC.

The CDR3 sequence is CASSPWTGVAGETQYF. CDR3 coding DNA: TGTGCCAGCAGTCCCTGGACAGGGGTTGCGGGAGAGACCCAGTACTTC. The rearrangement links TRBV12-3 or TRBV12-4 to TRBJ2-5; 9 bases align to TRBD1. V lost 5 bases to trimming and J lost 4 bases; unmatched junction nucleotides: 11. This CDR3 is built from 16 residues.

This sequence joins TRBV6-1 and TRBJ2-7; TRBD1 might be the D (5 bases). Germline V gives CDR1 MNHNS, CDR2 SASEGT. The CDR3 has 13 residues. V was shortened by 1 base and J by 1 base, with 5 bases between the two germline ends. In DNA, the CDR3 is TGTGCCAGCAGTGAAGACAGGTCCTACGAGCAGTACGTC. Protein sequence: CASSEDRSYEQYV.

The CDR3 is CASSFGQGSNEKLFF. The CDR3, as DNA: TGTGCCAGCAGCTTTGGACAGGGATCTAATGAAAAACTGTTTTTT. The gene calls are TRBV9 and TRBJ1-4; 8 bases fit TRBD1. This CDR3 comprises 15 residues. Germline V lookup: CDR1 SGDLS, CDR2 YYNGEE. The junction had 5 bases not matched to a gene; V was cut back by 4 bases and J by 3 bases.

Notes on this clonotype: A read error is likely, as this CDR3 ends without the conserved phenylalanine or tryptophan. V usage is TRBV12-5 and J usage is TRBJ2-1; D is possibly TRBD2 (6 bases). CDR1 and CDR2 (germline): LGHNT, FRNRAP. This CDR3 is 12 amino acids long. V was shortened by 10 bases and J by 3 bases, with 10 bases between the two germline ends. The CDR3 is CATGGSYNEQFL. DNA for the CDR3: TGTGCTACTGGGGGGAGCTACAATGAGCAGTTCCTC.

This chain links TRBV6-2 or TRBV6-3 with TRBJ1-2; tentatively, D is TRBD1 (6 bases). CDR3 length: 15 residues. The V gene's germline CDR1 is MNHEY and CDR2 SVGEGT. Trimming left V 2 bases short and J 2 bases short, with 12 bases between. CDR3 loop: CASSYLQGMNYGYTF. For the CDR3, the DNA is TGTGCCAGCAGTTACCTGCAGGGGATGAACTATGGCTACACCTTC.

The chain's CDR3 is CASSTLGRAYNEQFF. The CDR3 DNA follows: TGTGCCAGCAGTACCCTAGGGAGGGCTTATAATGAGCAGTTCTTC. The chain combines TRBV27 with TRBJ2-1, with 7 bases matching TRBD2. Germline V gene data show CDR1 as MNHEY and CDR2 as SMNVEV (reference sequence). V shed 5 bases, J shed 7 bases, and the junction held 11 bases outside the gene matches. The length of the CDR3 is 15 residues.

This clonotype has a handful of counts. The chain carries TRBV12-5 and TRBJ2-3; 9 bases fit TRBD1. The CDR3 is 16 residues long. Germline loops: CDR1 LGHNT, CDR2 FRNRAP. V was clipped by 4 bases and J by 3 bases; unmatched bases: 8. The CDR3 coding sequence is TGTGCTAGTGGTTGGACCCGGGACAGGGAGACAGATACGCAGTATTTT. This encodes CASGWTRDRETDTQYF.

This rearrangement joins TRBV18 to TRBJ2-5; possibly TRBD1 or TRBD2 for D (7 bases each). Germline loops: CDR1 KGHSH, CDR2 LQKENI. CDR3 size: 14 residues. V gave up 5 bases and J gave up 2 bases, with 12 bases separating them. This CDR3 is CASSERGQQETQYF. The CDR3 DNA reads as TGTGCCAGCTCAGAGCGGGGACAGCAAGAGACCCAGTACTTC.